This T cell receptor beta chain was observed in a study of brain T cells in children with intractable seizures. Whole-study findings and limits: Pre-surgery blood may have been undersampled, hiding some clones. HCMV serostatus was not known, and viral specificity came from CDR3 similarity only.

This clone has only a few counts. Its antigen is unidentified. Here immunoSEQ multiplex PCR was the method, and the copy in TCRdb shows in-frame clones only, minus some. The sample gives tens of thousands of clones, 90% to 95% of which show up once; roughly 24% is in the top ten. The sequenced cases were selected for having the highest brain T cell transcript signatures. Pre-surgery treatment included at least one anti-epileptic drug. Material: peripheral blood, obtained at surgery. The TCR originated in a girl aged 2-15 years with Rasmussen encephalitis and intractable seizures.

CDR3: CASSVGLRATDTQYF. The CDR3 DNA reads TGTGCCAGTAGTGTGGGACTTAGAGCCACAGATACGCAGTATTTT. The V and J genes are TRBV19 and TRBJ2-3, with D possibly being TRBD2 (6 bases). Germline values: CDR1 LNHDA, CDR2 SQIVND (reference sequence). With 5 bases removed from V and 2 bases from J, the gap between germline ends came to 14 bases. CDR3 length: 15 amino acids.